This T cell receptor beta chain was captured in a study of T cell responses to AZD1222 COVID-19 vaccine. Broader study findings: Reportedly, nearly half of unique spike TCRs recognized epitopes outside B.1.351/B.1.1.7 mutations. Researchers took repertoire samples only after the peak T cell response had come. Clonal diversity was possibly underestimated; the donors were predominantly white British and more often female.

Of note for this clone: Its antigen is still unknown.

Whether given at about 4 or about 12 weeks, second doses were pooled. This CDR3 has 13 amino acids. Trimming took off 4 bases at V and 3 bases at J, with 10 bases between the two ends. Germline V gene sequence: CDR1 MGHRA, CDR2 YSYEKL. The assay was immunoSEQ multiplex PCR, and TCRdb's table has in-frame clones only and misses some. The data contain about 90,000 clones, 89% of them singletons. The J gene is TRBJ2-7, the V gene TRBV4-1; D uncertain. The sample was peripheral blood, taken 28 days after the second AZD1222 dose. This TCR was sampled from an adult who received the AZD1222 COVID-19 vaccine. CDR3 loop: CASSLRRNYEQYF. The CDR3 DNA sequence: TGCGCCAGCAGCCTCCGACGGAACTACGAGCAGTACTTC.